A single sample is the source of the 19 T cell receptor beta chains below, sequenced in a study of blood T cell repertoires in COVID-19. Using immunoSEQ multiplex PCR, the repertoire was profiled, and TCRdb retains in-frame clones only, with some absent. The sample holds some 70,000 clones, 88% seen once. Source material: peripheral blood. The receptors come from a human donor in a cohort sampled during active COVID-19.

J is TRBJ2-1 and V is TRBV5-1, with 9 nucleotides matching TRBD2. CDR3 length: 15 amino acids. V lost 0 bases, J lost 8 bases, and 6 bases stayed unmatched. Germline-derived CDR1 and CDR2 are SGHRS and YFSETQ. CDR3 DNA: TGCGCCAGCAGCTTGGTTGCGGGGGGGCTGGATGAGCAGTTCTTC. As protein: CASSLVAGGLDEQFF.

The rearrangement uses TRBV5-1 and TRBJ2-5; D might be TRBD2 (5 bases). Trimming stripped 4 bases from V and 1 base from J, with 14 bases between. Germline lookup yields CDR1 SGHRS and CDR2 YFSETQ. The CDR3 spans 15 residues. The CDR3 bases are TGCGCCAGCAGCGCCCTGGGGAGTCCCCAAGAGACCCAGTACTTC. Amino acid sequence: CASSALGSPQETQYF.

The chain combines TRBV28 with TRBJ2-2; 7 bases agree with TRBD2. Germline-derived CDR1 and CDR2 are MDHEN and SYDVKM. The length of the CDR3 is 16 residues. V lost 4 bases to trimming and J lost 6 bases; unmatched junction nucleotides: 11. As DNA, the CDR3 is TGTGCCAGCAGTTATGGGGGGGTGCGGGGTCCCGGGGAGCTGTTTTTT. Translation: CASSYGGVRGPGELFF.

This chain joins TRBV18 and TRBJ2-1, with D hard to call. This CDR3 region has 14 residues. The V gene lost 6 bases and the J gene lost 6 bases, with 15 bases spanning the gap. The germline V gene has CDR1 KGHSH and CDR2 LQKENI. CDR3 loop: CASSQVELFNEQFF. The DNA of the CDR3 is TGTGCCAGCTCTCAGGTAGAACTTTTCAATGAGCAGTTCTTC.

The V and J genes are TRBV20-1 and TRBJ2-5; 10 positions agree with TRBD2. The CDR3 sequence is 11 residues long. The germline V gene has CDR1 DFQATT and CDR2 SNEGSKA (reference sequence). V gave up 7 bases and J gave up 5 bases; unmatched junction bases: 1. The chain's CDR3 is CSEAGGETQYF. The CDR3 DNA follows: TGCAGTGAAGCGGGAGGGGAGACCCAGTACTTC.

This clone came up a few times. This CDR3 is also generated by other DNA sequences in the sample. The genes are TRBV30 and TRBJ1-1; TRBD1 aligns across 7 bases. Germline assignment: CDR1 GTSNPN and CDR2 SVGIG (reference sequence). The CDR3 contains 14 residues. The J segment lost 0 bases and the V segment lost 5 bases, leaving 6 bases of the junction unmatched. The CDR3 DNA sequence: TGTGCCTGGCGTAAGGGACAGCTGAACACTGAAGCTTTCTTT. Protein: CAWRKGQLNTEAFF.

This chain joins TRBV24-1 and TRBJ1-2, with 8 bases lining up with TRBD1. The CDR3 is 15 amino acids. CDR1 is KGHDR, CDR2 SFDVKD, per germline. The V and J ends lost 3 bases and 0 bases, in that order; junction bases with no gene match: 2. As DNA, the CDR3 is TGTGCCACCAGTGATCCGACAGGGGCTAACTATGGCTACACCTTC. It translates to CATSDPTGANYGYTF.

The chain links TRBV5-6 to TRBJ1-1; 7 positions agree with TRBD1. The V gene end was trimmed by 5 bases and the J gene end by 8 bases; junction bases not matched to a gene: 3. The V gene's germline CDR1 is SGHDT and CDR2 YYEEEE. CDR3 length: 11 residues. The CDR3 protein is CASSLTGEAFF. Here the CDR3 DNA reads TGTGCCAGCAGTCTGACAGGGGAAGCTTTCTTT.

The CDR3 DNA is TGTGCCAGCAAAGCGGGGAGCTCCTACGAGCAGTACTTC. Translating it yields CASKAGSSYEQYF. This chain joins TRBV19 and TRBJ2-7; 7 positions match TRBD2. This CDR3 contains 13 residues. V trimming: 9 bases; J trimming: 0 bases; junction bases outside the gene matches: 5. The germline CDR1 and CDR2 sequences are LNHDA and SQIVND (reference sequence).

This chain uses TRBV6-5 with TRBJ1-1, with TRBD1 identical over 9 bases. The CDR3 runs to 14 residues. J was trimmed by 11 bases and V by 4 bases; bases with no gene match: 11. Germline values: CDR1 MNHEY, CDR2 SVGAGI. The CDR3 bases are TGTGCCAGCAGTTCCACAGGGGGCGCTTTTTCGGCTTTCTTT. This sequence encodes CASSSTGGAFSAFF.

The J gene is TRBJ2-3, the V gene TRBV7-9; 7 bases are shared with TRBD2. Germline lookup yields CDR1 SEHNR and CDR2 FQNEAQ (reference sequence). The CDR3 is made up of 17 amino acids. With V trimmed by 5 bases and J by 4 bases, 15 bases remained unmatched. This chain's CDR3 is CASSLPTSATSADTQYF. The DNA of the CDR3 is TGTGCCAGCAGCCTCCCCACTAGCGCAACCTCTGCAGATACGCAGTATTTT.

The rearrangement links TRBV24-1 to TRBJ1-2; D gene ambiguous. CDR3 size: 14 residues. CDR1 and CDR2 from the germline V gene are KGHDR and SFDVKD. Trimming removed 3 bases at V and 0 bases at J, with 7 bases between. As DNA, the CDR3 is TGTGCCACCAGTGATCCCTTTACTAACTATGGCTACACCTTC. Protein sequence: CATSDPFTNYGYTF.

This clone has only one observation. V is TRBV11-2 and J is TRBJ2-2; a weak D match, TRBD2 (6 bases). The ends were cut back, 3 bases at V and 4 bases at J, with 24 bases in the middle. The CDR3 length is 19 residues. From germline, CDR1 is SGHAT and CDR2 FQNNGV. The CDR3 protein is CASSFSIFAGKSFTGELFF. For the CDR3, the DNA is TGTGCCAGCAGCTTTAGTATTTTTGCGGGAAAATCCTTCACCGGGGAGCTGTTTTTT.

V is TRBV3-1 (or the pseudogene TRBV3-2) and J is TRBJ1-6; D is unclear. The CDR3 loop spans 16 amino acids. The germline V gene has CDR1 LGHDT and CDR2 YNNKEL (reference sequence). The V end lost 4 bases, the J end lost 10 bases, and 20 bases lay between the germline ends. CDR3 nucleotides: TGTGCCAGCAGCCTCTTAGCAGGCGGGTGGAAATCACCCCTCCACTTT. Translation: CASSLLAGGWKSPLHF.

CDR3 sequence reads: CASSSYRVGTGELFF. The CDR3 DNA is TGTGCCAGCAGCTCATACAGGGTTGGCACCGGGGAGCTGTTTTTT. This chain links TRBV13 with TRBJ2-2, with D possibly TRBD1 on 6 matching bases. From germline, CDR1 is PRHDT and CDR2 FYEKMQ (reference sequence). Trimming left V 4 bases short and J 4 bases short, with 13 bases between. This CDR3 region has 15 residues.

This sequence joins TRBV18 and TRBJ1-1; 10 nucleotides align to TRBD1. V lost 1 base, J lost 4 bases, and 3 bases stayed unmatched. The CDR3 totals 15 residues. Germline V gives CDR1 KGHSH, CDR2 LQKENI. The CDR3 sequence: CASSPRTGGITEAFF. The DNA of the CDR3 is TGTGCCAGCTCACCACGGACAGGGGGAATCACTGAAGCTTTCTTT.

The chain recombines TRBV5-1 with TRBJ2-3; TRBD2 matches 11 bases. Trimming removed 0 bases from V and 4 bases from J; junction bases left unmatched: 13. Germline assignment: CDR1 SGHRS and CDR2 YFSETQ. The CDR3 totals 19 residues. The CDR3, as DNA: TGCGCCAGCAGCTTGGAGGCTAGCGGGGGGCTAGAATTGGCAGATACGCAGTATTTT. This encodes CASSLEASGGLELADTQYF.

This chain connects TRBV5-1 to TRBJ1-3; maybe TRBD1 (6 bases). Germline lookup yields CDR1 SGHRS and CDR2 YFSETQ. V lost 0 bases and J 4 bases, leaving 8 bases between the germline ends. This CDR3 is built from 14 residues. The CDR3 DNA follows: TGCGCCAGCAGCTTGGGACAGGTGGGAAACACCATATATTTT. It yields the protein CASSLGQVGNTIYF.

The V and J genes are TRBV7-9 and TRBJ2-2, with D possibly TRBD1 on 6 matching bases. Trimming removed 2 bases at V and 6 bases at J, with 10 bases between. The CDR3 runs 14 residues. CDR1 and CDR2 (germline): SEHNR, FQNEAQ (reference sequence). CDR3 amino acids: CASSLLQGSGELFF. The DNA of the CDR3 is TGTGCCAGCAGCTTACTACAGGGTTCCGGGGAGCTGTTTTTT. The full variable domain, in which reference TRBV7-9 and TRBJ2-2 provide the parts outside the CDR3, is DTGVSQNPRHKITKRGQNVTFRCDPISEHNRLYWYRQTLGQGPEFLTYFQNEAQLEKSRLLSDRFSAERPKGSFSTLEIQRTEQGDSAMYLCASSLLQGSGELFFGEGSRLTVL.